Presented here are 6 T cell receptor beta chains from one specimen sequenced in a study of blood T cell repertoires in COVID-19 (dated by TCRdb to about 2020). The library was made by the immunoSEQ multiplex PCR assay. TCRdb holds this immuneACCESS table with in-frame rearrangements only. Some clones are missing; in checked studies, unresolved V genes explain under half, and the rest has no known cause. Within this sample are 70,000 or so clones, with roughly 72% of them counted one time only. More than 12% of the sample is held by the ten biggest clonotypes. The specimen sequenced was peripheral blood. The receptors were gathered from a man aged 60 to 75 with COVID-19, enrolled during active disease.

The V gene is TRBV3-1 (or the pseudogene TRBV3-2), the J gene TRBJ1-4, with 11 nucleotides matching TRBD1. Germline-derived CDR1 and CDR2 are LGHDT and YNNKEL (reference sequence). The length of the CDR3 is 18 residues. V was pared by 4 bases and J by 2 bases, with 9 bases of the junction left unmatched. DNA for the CDR3: TGTGCCAGCAGCCTGGGACAGGGGGAATTTTCGACTAATGAAAAACTGTTTTTT. Its protein is CASSLGQGEFSTNEKLFF.

This clone was detected only once. The V gene is TRBV11-2, the J gene TRBJ1-4; 11 bases are shared with TRBD1. Germline-derived CDR1 and CDR2 are SGHAT and FQNNGV. The CDR3 is 14 residues long. The trim removed 7 bases at V and 8 bases at J, leaving 6 bases unmatched. The CDR3 bases are TGTGCCAGCAACCTGGGACAGGGGGTCGAAAAACTGTTTTTT. Protein product: CASNLGQGVEKLFF.

The chain employs TRBV19 and TRBJ1-1; maybe TRBD1 (5 bases). Germline loops: CDR1 LNHDA, CDR2 SQIVND (reference sequence). Trimming cost V 6 bases and J 1 base, with 12 bases left between them. The CDR3 totals 14 residues. The CDR3 here is CASSHLGGNTEAFF. The CDR3 DNA is TGTGCCAGTAGCCACCTCGGGGGGAACACTGAAGCTTTCTTT.

This clone came up a few times. The chain links TRBV2 to TRBJ2-7, with D perhaps matching TRBD2 (5 bases). V gave up 0 bases and J gave up 7 bases, with 10 bases separating them. This CDR3 has 13 amino acids. Germline CDR1 and CDR2: SNHLY and FYNNEI. The CDR3 DNA follows: TGTGCCAGCAGTGAAGCCCGACGGGGTGAGCAGTACTTC. Translating gives CASSEARRGEQYF.

This clone appeared once. The chain couples TRBV29-1 to TRBJ2-3, with D tentatively TRBD1 (6 bases). The CDR3 extends over 14 amino acids. The germline V gene has CDR1 SQVTM and CDR2 ANQGSEA. V was cut by 4 bases and J by 0 bases, with 11 bases left in between. The CDR3 region has the DNA TGCAGCGTTGTCGGGCAGGGGAGCACAGATACGCAGTATTTT. Its protein is CSVVGQGSTDTQYF.

The V gene is TRBV19, the J gene TRBJ2-7, with 7 bases lining up with TRBD2. J lost 3 bases, V lost 3 bases, and 2 bases had no gene match. The CDR3 loop spans 13 amino acids. CDR1 is LNHDA, CDR2 SQIVND, per germline (reference sequence). CDR3 DNA sequence: TGTGCCAGTAGTATGGGGAGGGACTACGAGCAGTACTTC. It yields the protein CASSMGRDYEQYF.